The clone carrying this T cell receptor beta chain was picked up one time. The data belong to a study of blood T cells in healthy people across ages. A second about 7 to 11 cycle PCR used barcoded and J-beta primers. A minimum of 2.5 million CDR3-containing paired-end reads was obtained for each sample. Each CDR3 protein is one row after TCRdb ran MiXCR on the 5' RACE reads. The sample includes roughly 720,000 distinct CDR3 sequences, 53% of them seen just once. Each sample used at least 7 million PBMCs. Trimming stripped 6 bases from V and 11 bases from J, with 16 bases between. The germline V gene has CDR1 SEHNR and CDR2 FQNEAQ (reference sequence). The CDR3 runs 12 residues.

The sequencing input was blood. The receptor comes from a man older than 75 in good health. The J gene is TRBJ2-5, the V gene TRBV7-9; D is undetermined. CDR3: CASRPLPNEQYF. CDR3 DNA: TGTGCCAGCAGACCCCTTCCGAATGAGCAGTACTTC.